This is a list of T cell receptor beta chains from one sample in a study of T cells in narcolepsy. Assay used: immunoSEQ multiplex PCR; TCRdb lists only in-frame clones, some missing. The repertoire consists of tens of thousands of clones, with 55% to 65% occurring once and the leading ten covering around 12%. The sample consisted of memory (CD45RA-) CD4+ T cells from blood. All receptors come from a human donor in good health. Both conserved end residues are part of each CDR3. The D gene is left open where the match is weak. Not all rows give a size; the values are once, few, many and, for expanded clones, a class.

clone_size: -
j_call: TRBJ1-6
v_call: TRBV19
d_call: -
cdr3_aa: CASSALQRGSYNSPLHF
cdr3_nt: TGTGCCAGTAGTGCCCTACAGCGGGGGTCCTATAATTCACCCCTCCACTTT

clone_size: -
j_call: TRBJ2-1
v_call: TRBV2
d_call: TRBD2
cdr3_aa: CASSGLAGVNEQFF
cdr3_nt: TGTGCCAGCAGTGGCCTAGCGGGGGTTAACGAGCAGTTCTTC

clone_size: -
j_call: TRBJ2-3
v_call: TRBV4-1
d_call: TRBD2
cdr3_aa: CASSQGAGVTDTQYF
cdr3_nt: TGCGCCAGCAGCCAAGGGGCGGGGGTCACAGATACGCAGTATTTT

clone_size: few
j_call: TRBJ2-1
v_call: TRBV5-1
d_call: -
cdr3_aa: CASSLVGKGDEQFF
cdr3_nt: TGCGCCAGCAGCTTGGTCGGGAAGGGCGATGAGCAGTTCTTC

clone_size: few
j_call: TRBJ2-7
v_call: TRBV7-2
d_call: -
cdr3_aa: CASSHSGVTRYEQYF
cdr3_nt: TGTGCCAGCAGCCACTCGGGGGTTACTCGCTACGAGCAGTACTTC

clone_size: once
j_call: TRBJ1-2
v_call: TRBV2
d_call: -
cdr3_aa: CASNTGTDGYTF
cdr3_nt: TGTGCCAGCAATACCGGGACGGATGGCTACACCTTC

clone_size: -
j_call: TRBJ1-5
v_call: TRBV6-5
d_call: -
cdr3_aa: CASRYSGDQPQHF
cdr3_nt: TGTGCCAGCAGGTACTCCGGTGATCAGCCCCAGCATTTT

clone_size: -
j_call: TRBJ2-1
v_call: TRBV18
d_call: -
cdr3_aa: CASSPRASGITGGNEQFF
cdr3_nt: TGTGCCAGCTCACCACGCGCGTCCGGGATCACCGGGGGTAATGAGCAGTTCTTC

clone_size: few
j_call: TRBJ2-7
v_call: TRBV5-6
d_call: TRBD2
cdr3_aa: CASSWISGGTDEQYF
cdr3_nt: TGTGCCAGCAGCTGGATTAGCGGGGGAACTGACGAGCAGTACTTC

clone_size: -
j_call: TRBJ2-1
v_call: TRBV9
d_call: -
cdr3_aa: CASSPRGRDEQFF
cdr3_nt: TGTGCCAGCAGCCCTCGGGGGCGAGATGAGCAGTTCTTC

clone_size: -
j_call: TRBJ1-2
v_call: TRBV6-5
d_call: -
cdr3_aa: CASSQKGYGYTF
cdr3_nt: TGTGCCAGCAGTCAAAAGGGCTATGGCTACACCTTC

clone_size: -
j_call: TRBJ1-2
v_call: TRBV6-1
d_call: -
cdr3_aa: CASSDPRTGYTF
cdr3_nt: TGTGCCAGCTCGGACCCAAGAACTGGCTACACCTTC

clone_size: -
j_call: TRBJ2-3
v_call: TRBV9
d_call: -
cdr3_aa: CASSFSGDRTDTQYF
cdr3_nt: TGTGCCAGCAGCTTCTCCGGGGACCGCACAGATACGCAGTATTTT

clone_size: -
j_call: TRBJ2-2
v_call: TRBV28
d_call: TRBD1
cdr3_aa: CASSLNPGQGARELFF
cdr3_nt: TGTGCCAGCAGTTTGAATCCGGGACAGGGGGCGCGGGAGCTGTTTTTT

clone_size: -
j_call: TRBJ2-1
v_call: TRBV7-9
d_call: -
cdr3_aa: CASSFLPGTYNEQFF
cdr3_nt: TGTGCCAGCAGCTTTCTCCCCGGCACGTACAATGAGCAGTTCTTC

clone_size: -
j_call: TRBJ2-1
v_call: TRBV30
d_call: TRBD1
cdr3_aa: CAWGTGILRNEQFF
cdr3_nt: TGTGCCTGGGGGACAGGGATTTTACGGAATGAGCAGTTCTTC

clone_size: -
j_call: TRBJ2-7
v_call: TRBV5-1
d_call: TRBD2
cdr3_aa: CASSWGGTAPHEQYF
cdr3_nt: TGCGCCAGCAGCTGGGGGGGGACGGCGCCCCACGAGCAGTACTTC

clone_size: -
j_call: TRBJ1-6
v_call: TRBV5-1
d_call: -
cdr3_aa: CASSLLESNSPLHF
cdr3_nt: TGCGCCAGCAGCTTGTTGGAGAGCAATTCACCCCTCCACTTT

clone_size: -
j_call: TRBJ2-1
v_call: TRBV7-8
d_call: -
cdr3_aa: CASSLASYNEQFF
cdr3_nt: TGTGCCAGCAGCTTAGCTTCCTACAATGAGCAGTTCTTC

clone_size: -
j_call: TRBJ1-6
v_call: TRBV19
d_call: TRBD1
cdr3_aa: CASSVTGGPPLHF
cdr3_nt: TGTGCCAGTAGTGTGACAGGGGGGCCACCCCTCCACTTT

clone_size: -
j_call: TRBJ1-1
v_call: TRBV5-1
d_call: -
cdr3_aa: CASSLGRREGMNTEAFF
cdr3_nt: TGCGCCAGCAGCTTGGGGAGGAGGGAGGGGATGAACACTGAAGCTTTCTTT

clone_size: -
j_call: TRBJ1-2
v_call: TRBV28
d_call: TRBD1
cdr3_aa: CASSPVGTGEGYTF
cdr3_nt: TGTGCCAGCAGTCCCGTCGGGACAGGAGAGGGCTACACCTTC

clone_size: few
j_call: TRBJ2-4
v_call: TRBV21-1
d_call: -
cdr3_aa: CASSKAEGHITDIQYF
cdr3_nt: TGTGCCAGCAGCAAAGCCGAAGGACACATCACGGACATTCAGTACTTC

clone_size: -
j_call: TRBJ2-7
v_call: TRBV4-1
d_call: -
cdr3_aa: CASSQAQTSYEQYF
cdr3_nt: TGCGCCAGCAGCCAAGCACAGACTAGCTACGAGCAGTACTTC

clone_size: -
j_call: TRBJ1-1
v_call: TRBV30
d_call: -
cdr3_aa: CAWRTPGQNTEAFF
cdr3_nt: TGTGCCTGGCGAACTCCGGGACAGAACACTGAAGCTTTCTTT

clone_size: -
j_call: TRBJ1-1
v_call: TRBV27
d_call: -
cdr3_aa: CASSVYRNTEAFF
cdr3_nt: TGTGCCAGCAGTGTATACAGGAACACTGAAGCTTTCTTT

clone_size: -
j_call: TRBJ1-1
v_call: TRBV11-2
d_call: -
cdr3_aa: CASSLGYSNTEAFF
cdr3_nt: TGTGCCAGCAGCTTAGGCTACAGCAACACTGAAGCTTTCTTT

clone_size: -
j_call: TRBJ1-1
v_call: TRBV5-8
d_call: -
cdr3_aa: CASEKARVLGRTEAFF
cdr3_nt: TGTGCCAGCGAGAAGGCGCGGGTCCTCGGGAGGACTGAAGCTTTCTTT

clone_size: -
j_call: TRBJ2-7
v_call: TRBV29-1
d_call: -
cdr3_aa: CSVARGGYEQYF
cdr3_nt: TGCAGCGTTGCGCGAGGGGGGTACGAGCAGTACTTC

clone_size: once
j_call: TRBJ2-1
v_call: TRBV11-2
d_call: TRBD2
cdr3_aa: CASSSLADLYNEQFF
cdr3_nt: TGTGCCAGCAGCTCCCTAGCGGATTTGTACAATGAGCAGTTCTTC

clone_size: -
j_call: TRBJ2-7
v_call: TRBV18
d_call: -
cdr3_aa: CASSPQGGYEQYF
cdr3_nt: TGTGCCAGCTCACCACAGGGGGGATACGAGCAGTACTTC

clone_size: -
j_call: TRBJ2-2
v_call: TRBV6-1
d_call: -
cdr3_aa: CASSADGRAGELFF
cdr3_nt: TGTGCCAGCAGTGCCGACGGAAGGGCCGGGGAGCTGTTTTTT

clone_size: -
j_call: TRBJ2-3
v_call: TRBV10-1
d_call: -
cdr3_aa: CASSVEGEHTDTQYF
cdr3_nt: TGCGCCAGCAGTGTAGAGGGAGAACACACAGATACGCAGTATTTT

clone_size: -
j_call: TRBJ2-3
v_call: TRBV2
d_call: -
cdr3_aa: CASRWEEAKSYTQYF
cdr3_nt: TGTGCCAGCCGATGGGAAGAGGCCAAATCATATACGCAGTATTTT